This T cell receptor (beta chain) was sequenced in a study of blood T cell repertoires in COVID-19. Participants reported their clinical history, and cohort assignment relied on those reports. Germline values: CDR1 ENHRY, CDR2 SYGVKD. V dropped 7 bases and J dropped 4 bases, with 10 bases sitting between them. The length of the CDR3 is 12 residues. TCRdb keeps only in-frame clones here, not all; method: immunoSEQ multiplex PCR. The repertoire holds about 230,000 clones, with approximately 89% as singletons. This receptor was taken from a woman in her twenties or thirties with acute COVID-19. Sample: PBMCs or T cells enriched from blood (not recorded which). The genes are TRBV10-3 and TRBJ1-2; D gene unclear. CDR3 in DNA: TGTGCCATCAATCCAGGAAGCTATGGCTACACCTTC. Its translation is CAINPGSYGYTF.